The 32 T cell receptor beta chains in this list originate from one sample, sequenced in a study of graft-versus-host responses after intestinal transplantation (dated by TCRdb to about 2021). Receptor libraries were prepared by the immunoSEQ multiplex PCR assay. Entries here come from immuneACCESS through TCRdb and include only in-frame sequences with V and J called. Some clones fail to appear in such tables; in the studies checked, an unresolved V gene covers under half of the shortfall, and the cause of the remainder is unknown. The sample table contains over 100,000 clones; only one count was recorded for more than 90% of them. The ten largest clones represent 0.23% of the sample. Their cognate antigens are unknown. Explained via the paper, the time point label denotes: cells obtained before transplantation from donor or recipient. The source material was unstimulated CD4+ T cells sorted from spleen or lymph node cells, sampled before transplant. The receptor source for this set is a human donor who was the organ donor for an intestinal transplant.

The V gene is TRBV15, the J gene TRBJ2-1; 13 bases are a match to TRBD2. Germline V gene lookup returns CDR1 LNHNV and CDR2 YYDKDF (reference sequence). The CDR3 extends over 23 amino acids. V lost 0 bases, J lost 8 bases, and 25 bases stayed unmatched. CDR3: CATSRDVGQLYRTTSGRVYEQFF. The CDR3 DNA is TGTGCCACCAGCAGAGATGTGGGACAGCTTTACCGTACCACTAGCGGGAGGGTCTATGAGCAGTTCTTC.

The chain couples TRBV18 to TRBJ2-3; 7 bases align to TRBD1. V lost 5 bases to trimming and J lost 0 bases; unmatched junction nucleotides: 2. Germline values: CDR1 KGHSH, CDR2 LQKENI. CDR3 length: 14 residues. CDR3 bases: TGTGCCAGCTCAGGACAGGCGAGCACAGATACGCAGTATTTT. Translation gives CASSGQASTDTQYF.

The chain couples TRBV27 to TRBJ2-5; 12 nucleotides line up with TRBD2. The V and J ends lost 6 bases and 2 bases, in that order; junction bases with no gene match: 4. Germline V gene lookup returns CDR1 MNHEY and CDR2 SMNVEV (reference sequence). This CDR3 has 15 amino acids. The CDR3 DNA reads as TGTGCCAGCAGGGTCGGACTAGCGGGACAAGAGACCCAGTACTTC. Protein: CASRVGLAGQETQYF.

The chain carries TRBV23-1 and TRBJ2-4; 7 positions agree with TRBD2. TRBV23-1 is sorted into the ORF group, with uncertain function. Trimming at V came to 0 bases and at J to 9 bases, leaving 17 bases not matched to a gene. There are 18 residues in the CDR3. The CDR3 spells CASSQSMGGCLVRSIQYF. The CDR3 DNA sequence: TGCGCCAGCAGTCAATCGATGGGAGGGTGCTTAGTCCGGTCCATTCAGTACTTC.

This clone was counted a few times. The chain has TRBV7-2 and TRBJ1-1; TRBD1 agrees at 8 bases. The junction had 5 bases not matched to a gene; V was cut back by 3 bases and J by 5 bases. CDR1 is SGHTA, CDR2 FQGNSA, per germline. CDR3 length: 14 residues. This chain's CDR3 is CASSFDRGGTEAFF. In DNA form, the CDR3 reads TGTGCCAGCAGCTTCGACAGGGGCGGGACTGAAGCTTTCTTT.

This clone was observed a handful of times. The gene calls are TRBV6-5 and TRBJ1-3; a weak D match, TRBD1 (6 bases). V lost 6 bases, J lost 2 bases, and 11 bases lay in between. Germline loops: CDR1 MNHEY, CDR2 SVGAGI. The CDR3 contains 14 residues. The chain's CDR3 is CASSKQGPGNTIYF. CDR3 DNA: TGTGCCAGCAGCAAACAGGGCCCTGGAAACACCATATATTTT.

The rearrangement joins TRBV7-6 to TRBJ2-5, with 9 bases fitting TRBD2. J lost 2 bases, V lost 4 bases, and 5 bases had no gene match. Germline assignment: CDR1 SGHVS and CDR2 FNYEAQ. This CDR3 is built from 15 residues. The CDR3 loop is CASSSLGLAQETQYF. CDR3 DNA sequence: TGTGCCAGCAGCTCGCTGGGACTAGCACAAGAGACCCAGTACTTC.

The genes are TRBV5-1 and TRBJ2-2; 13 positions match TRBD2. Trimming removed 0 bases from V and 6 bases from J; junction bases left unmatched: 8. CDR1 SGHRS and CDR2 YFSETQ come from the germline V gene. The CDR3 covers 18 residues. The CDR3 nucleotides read TGCGCCAGCAGCTTGGCCGAAACTAGCGGGAGGGTACCCGGGGAGCTGTTTTTT. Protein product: CASSLAETSGRVPGELFF.

In DNA form, the CDR3 reads TGTGCCATCAGTGAAGCGTCCAGGGAGGAGACCCAGTACTTC. Encoded protein: CAISEASREETQYF. The J gene is TRBJ2-5, the V gene TRBV10-3; D might be TRBD1 or TRBD2, each matching 5 bases. CDR3 length: 14 amino acids. Germline V CDR1 and CDR2: ENHRY, SYGVKD. The ends were cut back, 3 bases at V and 5 bases at J, with 13 bases in the middle.

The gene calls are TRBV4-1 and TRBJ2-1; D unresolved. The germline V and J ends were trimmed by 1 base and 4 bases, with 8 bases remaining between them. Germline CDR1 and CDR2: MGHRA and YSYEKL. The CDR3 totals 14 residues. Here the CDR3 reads CASSQVGPYNEQFF. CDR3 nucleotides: TGCGCCAGCAGCCAAGTTGGGCCTTACAATGAGCAGTTCTTC.

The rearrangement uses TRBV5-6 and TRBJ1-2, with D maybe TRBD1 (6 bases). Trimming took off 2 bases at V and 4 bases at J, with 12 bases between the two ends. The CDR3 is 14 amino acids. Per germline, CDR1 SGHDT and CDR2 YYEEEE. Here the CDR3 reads CASSFRTAGYGYTF. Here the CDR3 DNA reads TGTGCCAGCAGCTTCAGGACAGCAGGCTATGGCTACACCTTC.

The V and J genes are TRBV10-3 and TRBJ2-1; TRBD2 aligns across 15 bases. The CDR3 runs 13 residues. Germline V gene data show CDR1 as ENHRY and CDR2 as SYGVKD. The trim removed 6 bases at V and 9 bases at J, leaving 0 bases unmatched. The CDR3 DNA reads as TGTGCCATCAGGGGACTAGCGGGAGGTGAGCAGTTCTTC. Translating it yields CAIRGLAGGEQFF.

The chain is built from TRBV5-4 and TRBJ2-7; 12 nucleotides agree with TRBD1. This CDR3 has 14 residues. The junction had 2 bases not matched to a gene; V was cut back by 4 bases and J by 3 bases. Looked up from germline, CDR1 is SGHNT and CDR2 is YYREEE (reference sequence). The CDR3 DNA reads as TGTGCCAGCAGCAGGGACAGGGGGCGCTACGAGCAGTACTTC. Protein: CASSRDRGRYEQYF.

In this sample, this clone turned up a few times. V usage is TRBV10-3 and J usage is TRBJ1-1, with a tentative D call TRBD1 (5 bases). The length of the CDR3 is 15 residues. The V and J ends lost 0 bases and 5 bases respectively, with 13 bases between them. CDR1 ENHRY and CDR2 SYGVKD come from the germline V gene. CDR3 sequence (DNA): TGTGCCATCAGTGAGTCTCCAGGGCGGGGGACTGAAGCTTTCTTT. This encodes CAISESPGRGTEAFF.

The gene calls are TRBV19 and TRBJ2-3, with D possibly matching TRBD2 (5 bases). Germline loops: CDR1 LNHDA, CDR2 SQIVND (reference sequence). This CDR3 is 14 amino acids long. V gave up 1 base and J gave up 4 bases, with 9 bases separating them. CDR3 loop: CASSIGGDPDTQYF. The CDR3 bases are TGTGCCAGTAGTATAGGGGGAGATCCAGATACGCAGTATTTT.

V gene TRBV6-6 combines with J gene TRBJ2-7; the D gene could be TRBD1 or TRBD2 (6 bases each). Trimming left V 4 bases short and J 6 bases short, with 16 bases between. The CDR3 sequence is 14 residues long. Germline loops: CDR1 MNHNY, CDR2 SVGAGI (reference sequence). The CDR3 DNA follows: TGTGCCAGCAGTTTCAACAGGGACTCAGGCGAGCAGTACTTC. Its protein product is CASSFNRDSGEQYF.

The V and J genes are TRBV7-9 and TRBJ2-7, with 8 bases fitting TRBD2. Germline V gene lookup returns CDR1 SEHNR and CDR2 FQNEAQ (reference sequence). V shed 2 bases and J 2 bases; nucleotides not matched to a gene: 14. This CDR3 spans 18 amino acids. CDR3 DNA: TGTGCCAGCAGCTTAACGGACCGGGGTAGCGGGATTCCCTACGAGCAGTACTTC. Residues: CASSLTDRGSGIPYEQYF.

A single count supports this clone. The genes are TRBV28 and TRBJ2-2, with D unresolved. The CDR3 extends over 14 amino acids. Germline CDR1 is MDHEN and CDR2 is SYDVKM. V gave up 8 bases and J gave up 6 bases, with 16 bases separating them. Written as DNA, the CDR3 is TGTGCCAGCTCCGACACAAATACTGCCGGGGAGCTGTTTTTT. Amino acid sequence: CASSDTNTAGELFF.

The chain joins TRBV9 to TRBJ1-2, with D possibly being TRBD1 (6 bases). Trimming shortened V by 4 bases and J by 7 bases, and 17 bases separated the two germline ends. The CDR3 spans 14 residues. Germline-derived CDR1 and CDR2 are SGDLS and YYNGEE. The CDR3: CASSPQGRAGGYTF. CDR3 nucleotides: TGTGCCAGCAGCCCGCAGGGGAGGGCGGGTGGCTACACCTTC.

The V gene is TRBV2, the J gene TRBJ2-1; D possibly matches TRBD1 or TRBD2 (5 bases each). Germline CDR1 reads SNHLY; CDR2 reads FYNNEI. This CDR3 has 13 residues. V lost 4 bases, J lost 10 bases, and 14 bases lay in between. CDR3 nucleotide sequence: TGTGCCAGCAGTGGGATTAGAGAGGGGGAGCAGTTCTTC. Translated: CASSGIREGEQFF.

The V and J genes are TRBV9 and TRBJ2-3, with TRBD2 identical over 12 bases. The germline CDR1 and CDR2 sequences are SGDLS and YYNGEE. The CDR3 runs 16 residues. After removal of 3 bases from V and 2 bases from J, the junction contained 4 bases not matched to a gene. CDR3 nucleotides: TGTGCCAGCAGCGCACTAGCGGGAGGTCCCACAGATACGCAGTATTTT. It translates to CASSALAGGPTDTQYF.

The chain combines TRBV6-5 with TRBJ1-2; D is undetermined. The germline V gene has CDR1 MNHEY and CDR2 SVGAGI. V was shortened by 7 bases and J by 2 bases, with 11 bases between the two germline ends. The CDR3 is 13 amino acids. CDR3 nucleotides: TGTGCCAGCATTGAACTGCGGAACTATGGCTACACCTTC. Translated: CASIELRNYGYTF.

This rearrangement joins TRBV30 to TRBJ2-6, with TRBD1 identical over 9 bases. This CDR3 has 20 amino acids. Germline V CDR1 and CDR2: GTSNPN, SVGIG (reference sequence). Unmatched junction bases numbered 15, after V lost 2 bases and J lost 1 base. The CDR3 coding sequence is TGTGCCTGGAGTTCCTGGACAGGGGATTTTGGTTTTTCTGGGGCCAACGTCCTGACTTTC. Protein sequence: CAWSSWTGDFGFSGANVLTF.

The CDR3 bases are TGTGCCAGCAGTTTTCCCCCGCTGAAATCTCGGGACAGAGGTTCCTACGAGCAGTACTTC. Its protein is CASSFPPLKSRDRGSYEQYF. V and J are TRBV27 and TRBJ2-7, with 7 bases fitting TRBD1. This CDR3 has 20 amino acids. V lost 3 bases, J lost 1 base, and 21 bases stayed unmatched. Germline V gene lookup returns CDR1 MNHEY and CDR2 SMNVEV (reference sequence).

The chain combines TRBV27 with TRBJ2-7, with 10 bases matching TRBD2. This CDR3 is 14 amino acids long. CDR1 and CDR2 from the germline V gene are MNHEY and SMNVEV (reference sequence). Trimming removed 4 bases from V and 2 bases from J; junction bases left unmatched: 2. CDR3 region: CASSWTSGTYEQYF. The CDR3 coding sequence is TGTGCCAGCAGTTGGACTAGCGGCACCTACGAGCAGTACTTC.

As DNA, the CDR3 is TGTGCCAGCAGTTACGCGGGACAGCTCTACGAGCAGTACTTC. Translation: CASSYAGQLYEQYF. J is TRBJ2-7 and V is TRBV6-5; tentatively, D is TRBD1 (7 bases). Germline V lookup: CDR1 MNHEY, CDR2 SVGAGI. The CDR3 runs 14 residues. The V gene lost 2 bases and the J gene lost 3 bases, with 11 bases spanning the gap.

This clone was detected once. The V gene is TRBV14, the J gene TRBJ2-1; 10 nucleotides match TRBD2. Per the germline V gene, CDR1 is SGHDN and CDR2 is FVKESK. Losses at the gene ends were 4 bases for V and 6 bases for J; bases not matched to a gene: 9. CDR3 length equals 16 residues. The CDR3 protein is CASSPFETSGLNEQFF. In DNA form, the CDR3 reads TGTGCCAGCAGCCCCTTCGAGACTAGCGGGCTCAATGAGCAGTTCTTC.

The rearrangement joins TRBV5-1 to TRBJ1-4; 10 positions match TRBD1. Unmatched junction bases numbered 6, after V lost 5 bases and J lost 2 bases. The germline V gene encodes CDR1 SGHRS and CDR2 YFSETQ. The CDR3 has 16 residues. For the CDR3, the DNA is TGCGCCAGCAGTCCCGGGACAGGGGATACTAATGAAAAACTGTTTTTT. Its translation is CASSPGTGDTNEKLFF.

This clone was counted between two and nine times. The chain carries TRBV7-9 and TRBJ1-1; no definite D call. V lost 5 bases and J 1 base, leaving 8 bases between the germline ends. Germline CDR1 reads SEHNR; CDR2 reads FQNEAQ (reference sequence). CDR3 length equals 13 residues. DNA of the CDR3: TGTGCCAGCAGCATGGGCCCGAACACTGAAGCTTTCTTT. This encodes CASSMGPNTEAFF.

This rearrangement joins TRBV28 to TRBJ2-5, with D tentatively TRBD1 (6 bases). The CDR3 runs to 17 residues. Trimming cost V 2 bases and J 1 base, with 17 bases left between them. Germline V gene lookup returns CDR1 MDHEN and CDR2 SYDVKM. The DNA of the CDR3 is TGTGCCAGCAGTTTACCGCTCAGGGGTCCGTTCCAAGAGACCCAGTACTTC. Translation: CASSLPLRGPFQETQYF.

The CDR3 nucleotides are TGCGCCAGCAGCCATTCGGGGGCTGGGGCAGGCTATGGCTACACCTTC. It encodes CASSHSGAGAGYGYTF. The rearrangement links TRBV4-3 to TRBJ1-2, with D tentatively TRBD1 (6 bases). The CDR3 has 16 amino acids. V dropped 3 bases and J dropped 4 bases, with 18 bases sitting between them. Germline V gene lookup returns CDR1 LGHNA and CDR2 YSLEER.

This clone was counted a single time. This CDR3 is CASSRTSNNEKLFF. In DNA form, the CDR3 reads TGCGCCAGCAGCCGGACATCAAATAATGAAAAACTGTTTTTT. The J gene is TRBJ1-4, the V gene TRBV5-1; D is possibly TRBD1 (5 bases). V dropped 4 bases and J dropped 4 bases, with 11 bases sitting between them. Germline CDR1 SGHRS, CDR2 YFSETQ. CDR3 length: 14 amino acids.